One and the same sample provided the 31 T cell receptor beta chains below, sequenced in a study of cytomegalovirus exposure and HLA in healthy donors. Measured with immunoSEQ multiplex PCR; TCRdb has only the in-frame clones, and not every one. Here the sample spans approximately 170,000 clones, roughly 83% being singletons. The sample comprised PBMCs. Every receptor here comes from a man younger than 40 in good health and CMV-seropositive.

The sample holds a few counts of this clone. V gene TRBV30 combines with J gene TRBJ1-2, with 11 bases identical to TRBD1. Trimming cost V 5 bases and J 4 bases; bases outside gene matches: 3. CDR3 length equals 13 residues. The germline CDR1 and CDR2 sequences are GTSNPN and SVGIG (reference sequence). The CDR3 DNA sequence: TGTGCCTGGTGGACAGGGGGCGCCTATGGCTACACCTTC. Amino acid sequence: CAWWTGGAYGYTF.

CDR3 in amino acids: CASSLFRSGDNEQFF. The CDR3 nucleotides read TGTGCCAGCAGTTTATTCCGGTCCGGGGACAATGAGCAGTTCTTC. The chain carries TRBV28 and TRBJ2-1, with D possibly being TRBD2 (5 bases). CDR3 length: 15 residues. The V end was cut by 1 base, the J end by 5 bases, with 12 bases between. The germline V gene has CDR1 MDHEN and CDR2 SYDVKM.

The V and J genes are TRBV5-1 and TRBJ2-2, with D possibly TRBD2 on 6 matching bases. V lost 3 bases to trimming and J lost 7 bases, with 13 bases between them. The CDR3 spans 14 residues. Germline CDR1 is SGHRS and CDR2 is YFSETQ. CDR3 protein: CASSSGVRYGELFF. CDR3 DNA: TGCGCCAGCAGCTCGGGAGTCCGTTACGGGGAGCTGTTTTTT. Drawing the rest from reference TRBV5-1 and TRBJ2-2, the complete variable domain is KAGVTQTPRYLIKTRGQQVTLSCSPISGHRSVSWYQQTPGQGLQFLFEYFSETQRNKGNFPGRFSGRQFSNSRSEMNVSTLELGDSALYLCASSSGVRYGELFFGEGSRLTVL.

This chain links TRBV5-8 with TRBJ2-6; 7 positions agree with TRBD1. In germline, CDR1 is SGHTS, CDR2 YDEGEE. CDR3 size: 16 residues. The V segment lost 4 bases and the J segment 0 bases; nucleotides outside the gene matches: 4. The CDR3 is CASSPGQPSGANVLTF. The CDR3 DNA reads TGTGCCAGCAGCCCGGGACAGCCCTCTGGGGCCAACGTCCTGACTTTC.

This chain connects TRBV10-1 to TRBJ2-5; D not certain. Trimming removed 5 bases from V and 0 bases from J, with 7 bases in between. CDR3 size: 13 residues. Germline-derived CDR1 and CDR2 are WNHNN and SYGVQD (reference sequence). The CDR3 sequence is CASSSQYQETQYF. The CDR3 DNA is TGCGCCAGCAGTTCCCAGTACCAAGAGACCCAGTACTTC.

This clone was seen only once. This rearrangement joins TRBV10-3 to TRBJ2-7; 7 bases match TRBD2. Germline CDR1 ENHRY, CDR2 SYGVKD. V trimming: 4 bases; J trimming: 2 bases; junction bases outside the gene matches: 5. This CDR3 has 14 residues. CDR3 region: CAISVSSGAYEQYF. CDR3 bases: TGTGCCATCAGTGTTTCAAGCGGGGCCTACGAGCAGTACTTC.

This sequence joins TRBV18 and TRBJ2-7, with 9 bases matching TRBD2. This CDR3 comprises 16 residues. V lost 3 bases, J lost 4 bases, and 10 bases stayed unmatched. Germline V CDR1 and CDR2: KGHSH, LQKENI. The CDR3 DNA reads as TGTGCCAGCTCACCCTCCCAGACTAGCGGCGGGTACGAGCAGTACTTC. Its protein product is CASSPSQTSGGYEQYF. Full variable domain (missing parts from reference TRBV18 and TRBJ2-7): NAGVMQNPRHLVRRRGQEARLRCSPMKGHSHVYWYRQLPEEGLKFMVYLQKENIIDESGMPKERFSAEFPKEGPSILRIQQVVRGDSAAYFCASSPSQTSGGYEQYFGPGTRLTVT.

This chain's CDR3 is CASSEGPAADTQYF. Written as DNA, the CDR3 is TGCGCCAGCAGCGAGGGCCCGGCAGCAGATACGCAGTATTTT. The rearrangement uses TRBV5-1 and TRBJ2-3; TRBD2 is a possible D gene (5 bases). Germline CDR1 and CDR2: SGHRS and YFSETQ. V was pared by 4 bases and J by 4 bases, with 13 bases between. The CDR3 has 14 residues.

The chain recombines TRBV11-3 with TRBJ1-1, with TRBD1 matching over 9 bases. The length of the CDR3 is 13 residues. Looked up from germline, CDR1 is SGHNT and CDR2 is YENEEA. V lost 1 base to trimming and J lost 11 bases; unmatched junction nucleotides: 5. The CDR3: CASSLGRDREAFF. The CDR3, as DNA: TGTGCCAGCAGCTTAGGAAGGGACAGGGAGGCTTTCTTT.

The V gene is TRBV18, the J gene TRBJ2-1; 8 bases align to TRBD1. The J segment lost 4 bases and the V segment lost 3 bases, leaving 5 bases of the junction unmatched. This CDR3 region has 15 residues. Germline V gene data show CDR1 as KGHSH and CDR2 as LQKENI. CDR3 in amino acids: CASSPDRAMYNEQFF. The CDR3 DNA reads as TGTGCCAGCTCACCGGACAGGGCGATGTACAATGAGCAGTTCTTC.

This clone was seen just once. The chain uses TRBV6-1 and TRBJ1-6; no reliable D call. Trimming removed 10 bases from V and 0 bases from J, with 7 bases in between. This CDR3 is 13 amino acids long. The V gene's germline CDR1 is MNHNS and CDR2 SASEGT. The CDR3 spells CATPSSYNSPLHF. CDR3 sequence (DNA): TGTGCCACCCCGAGCTCCTATAATTCACCCCTCCACTTT.

The chain couples TRBV10-3 to TRBJ2-5; D possibly corresponds to TRBD2 (5 bases). The CDR3 runs to 15 residues. The germline gives CDR1 ENHRY, CDR2 SYGVKD. V lost 7 bases and J lost 1, with 16 bases in between. CDR3 sequence (DNA): TGTGCCATCAAGGAACGATCGGGAAGCCAAGAGACCCAGTACTTC. This sequence encodes CAIKERSGSQETQYF.

The J gene is TRBJ2-5, the V gene TRBV18; a weak D match, TRBD2 (6 bases). V was trimmed by 4 bases and J by 4 bases, leaving 13 bases between them. CDR1 and CDR2 (germline): KGHSH, LQKENI. The CDR3 extends over 14 amino acids. CDR3 sequence: CASSLDRGSETQYF. CDR3 bases: TGTGCCAGCTCACTGGACCGGGGGTCAGAGACCCAGTACTTC.

The V call is TRBV19, the J call TRBJ2-2; possibly TRBD1 for D (6 bases). The CDR3 spans 14 residues. V lost 7 bases and J 0 bases, leaving 9 bases between the germline ends. Germline values: CDR1 LNHDA, CDR2 SQIVND (reference sequence). CDR3 nucleotide sequence: TGTGCCAGTACCCCAGGGGCGAACACCGGGGAGCTGTTTTTT. This sequence encodes CASTPGANTGELFF.

The rearrangement links TRBV5-1 to TRBJ1-6; 7 bases are a match to TRBD1. The CDR3 has 13 amino acids. CDR1 and CDR2 (germline): SGHRS, YFSETQ. With V trimmed by 6 bases and J by 7 bases, 4 bases remained unmatched. The CDR3 sequence is CASNLQGNSPLHF. CDR3 sequence (DNA): TGCGCCAGCAATTTACAGGGGAATTCACCCCTCCACTTT. The whole variable domain, filled in from reference TRBV5-1 and TRBJ1-6, reads KAGVTQTPRYLIKTRGQQVTLSCSPISGHRSVSWYQQTPGQGLQFLFEYFSETQRNKGNFPGRFSGRQFSNSRSEMNVSTLELGDSALYLCASNLQGNSPLHFGNGTRLTVT.

V gene TRBV9 combines with J gene TRBJ2-7, with 12 bases identical to TRBD1. The CDR3 spans 19 residues. Germline CDR1 is SGDLS and CDR2 is YYNGEE. The V gene end was trimmed by 4 bases and the J gene end by 1 base; junction bases not matched to a gene: 15. The CDR3 nucleotides are TGTGCCAGCAGCCTACTACCGGGACAGGGGGCAGTGGGTTCCTACGAGCAGTACTTC. It encodes CASSLLPGQGAVGSYEQYF.

The sample holds a few counts of this clone. J is TRBJ1-6 and V is TRBV5-6; D uncertain. The CDR3 is 11 amino acids. The V end was cut by 5 bases, the J end by 8 bases, with 5 bases between. Per the germline V gene, CDR1 is SGHDT and CDR2 is YYEEEE. CDR3 sequence reads: CASSSDSPLHF. The CDR3 bases are TGTGCCAGCAGTTCGGATTCACCCCTCCACTTT.

This clone was seen only a few times. CDR3 in amino acids: CASRLRFDYGYTF. Written as DNA, the CDR3 is TGTGCCAGCAGACTCCGGTTCGACTATGGCTACACCTTC. The chain recombines TRBV2 with TRBJ1-2, with no clear D. The germline V gene has CDR1 SNHLY and CDR2 FYNNEI. This CDR3 spans 13 amino acids. Trimming pared 6 bases from V and 3 bases from J, leaving 11 bases between.

The chain uses TRBV7-3 and TRBJ2-7, with 14 bases aligning to TRBD2. The CDR3 totals 15 residues. CDR1 is SGHTA and CDR2 is FQGTGA in the germline V gene. V trimming: 5 bases; J trimming: 7 bases; junction bases outside the gene matches: 7. The CDR3 region has the DNA TGTGCCAGCAGCGCCGGGACTAGCGGGAGTGGAGAGCAGTACTTC. It encodes CASSAGTSGSGEQYF.

The chain employs TRBV5-1 and TRBJ2-2, with 11 nucleotides matching TRBD1. The CDR3 extends over 15 amino acids. Germline CDR1 is SGHRS and CDR2 is YFSETQ. V shed 3 bases, J shed 4 bases, and the junction held 2 bases outside the gene matches. In DNA form, the CDR3 reads TGCGCCAGCAGCTGGACAGGGGGCCGCACCGGGGAGCTGTTTTTT. Amino acid sequence: CASSWTGGRTGELFF.

This clone was seen only a few times. This chain joins TRBV7-3 and TRBJ1-2; 8 nucleotides align to TRBD1. The CDR3 is 16 amino acids. The V gene end was trimmed by 5 bases and the J gene end by 7 bases; junction bases not matched to a gene: 15. The germline gives CDR1 SGHTA, CDR2 FQGTGA. The CDR3 sequence is CASSKDRGQFPVGYTF. In DNA form, the CDR3 reads TGTGCCAGCAGCAAAGACAGGGGCCAGTTCCCCGTTGGCTACACCTTC.

This sequence joins TRBV28 and TRBJ1-4; 7 nucleotides line up with TRBD1. The germline V gene has CDR1 MDHEN and CDR2 SYDVKM. The CDR3 consists of 15 residues. Trimming cost V 5 bases and J 8 bases; bases outside gene matches: 11. The CDR3 DNA reads TGTGCCAGCAGTCCGGGCAAAGGGGGCGACGAAAAACTGTTTTTT. It specifies CASSPGKGGDEKLFF.

This clone showed up just once. This chain uses TRBV7-3 with TRBJ2-1; 8 positions agree with TRBD2. The CDR3 is 16 residues long. V shed 5 bases and J 7 bases; nucleotides not matched to a gene: 13. The germline gives CDR1 SGHTA, CDR2 FQGTGA. In nucleotides, the CDR3 is TGTGCCAGCAGCCCCCTGGGTAGCGGGGTTGGGAATGAGCAGTTCTTC. Its translation: CASSPLGSGVGNEQFF. Combining the CDR3 with reference TRBV7-3 and TRBJ2-1 gives the whole variable domain GAGVSQTPSNKVTEKGKYVELRCDPISGHTALYWYRQSLGQGPEFLIYFQGTGAADDSGLPNDRFFAVRPEGSVSTLKIQRTERGDSAVYLCASSPLGSGVGNEQFFGPGTRLTVL.

V usage is TRBV28 and J usage is TRBJ1-2, with 9 bases identical to TRBD1. Germline trimming cut 5 bases from V and 4 bases from J; bases unmatched to any gene: 11. Per the germline V gene, CDR1 is MDHEN and CDR2 is SYDVKM. This CDR3 has 16 amino acids. CDR3 coding DNA: TGTGCCAGCAGTCTTGACGCTGGACAGGGGAGCTATGGCTACACCTTC. As protein: CASSLDAGQGSYGYTF.

The gene calls are TRBV4-3 and TRBJ2-7; TRBD1 is a possible D gene (6 bases). V lost 1 base, J lost 4 bases, and 11 bases lay in between. The CDR3 is 14 amino acids. Germline V gene lookup returns CDR1 LGHNA and CDR2 YSLEER. Here the CDR3 reads CASSQVQGRYEQYF. The CDR3 coding sequence is TGCGCCAGCAGCCAAGTTCAGGGGCGGTACGAGCAGTACTTC.

In its sample, this clone was seen many times. The chain links TRBV7-9 to TRBJ2-7; D is unresolved. The V end lost 3 bases, the J end lost 6 bases, and 12 bases lay between the germline ends. CDR3 size: 13 residues. CDR1 and CDR2 from the germline V gene are SEHNR and FQNEAQ (reference sequence). The chain's CDR3 is CASSFEPPREQYF. DNA of the CDR3: TGTGCCAGCAGCTTTGAGCCCCCCCGCGAGCAGTACTTC.

The V gene is TRBV29-1, the J gene TRBJ2-3; 9 bases are shared with TRBD2. Trimming at V came to 7 bases and at J to 9 bases, leaving 11 bases not matched to a gene. Per the germline V gene, CDR1 is SQVTM and CDR2 is ANQGSEA. The CDR3 covers 13 residues. In nucleotides, the CDR3 is TGCAGCGCCACAGCGGGGGGTGTGGGAACGCAGTATTTT. Protein sequence: CSATAGGVGTQYF.

V and J are TRBV28 and TRBJ2-3; D not certain. CDR1 and CDR2 from the germline V gene are MDHEN and SYDVKM. The CDR3 spans 12 residues. The germline V and J ends were trimmed by 5 bases and 6 bases, with 9 bases remaining between them. CDR3 DNA: TGTGCCAGCAGTCCCGACACGGATACGCAGTATTTT. Amino acids: CASSPDTDTQYF. Combining the CDR3 with reference TRBV28 and TRBJ2-3 gives the whole variable domain DVKVTQSSRYLVKRTGEKVFLECVQDMDHENMFWYRQDPGLGLRLIYFSYDVKMKEKGDIPEGYSVSREKKERFSLILESASTNQTSMYLCASSPDTDTQYFGPGTRLTVL.

The CDR3 spells CASSFGTGTSSPLHF. The CDR3 nucleotides read TGCGCCAGCAGCTTCGGGACAGGGACCTCCTCACCCCTCCACTTT. This chain uses TRBV5-1 with TRBJ1-6; 9 positions match TRBD1. Germline V gives CDR1 SGHRS, CDR2 YFSETQ. Trimming took 2 bases from V and 10 from J; bases not matched to a gene: 7. The CDR3 extends over 15 amino acids.

The CDR3 sequence: CASSPGTGTEGNEQFF. CDR3 nucleotides: TGTGCCAGCAGCCCAGGAACAGGGACAGAAGGGAATGAGCAGTTCTTC. This sequence joins TRBV7-9 and TRBJ2-1; 7 bases map to TRBD1. CDR1 is SEHNR and CDR2 is FQNEAQ in the germline V gene (reference sequence). The J segment lost 7 bases and the V segment lost 5 bases, leaving 14 bases of the junction unmatched. CDR3 length: 16 residues.

The chain couples TRBV19 to TRBJ2-1, with a weak D call TRBD2 (5 bases). Looked up from germline, CDR1 is LNHDA and CDR2 is SQIVND (reference sequence). Trimming stripped 5 bases from V and 10 bases from J, with 12 bases between. CDR3 length: 12 residues. The CDR3 protein is CASSYRRGEQFF. CDR3 sequence (DNA): TGTGCCAGTAGTTACCGCCGGGGAGAGCAGTTCTTC. Using reference TRBV19 and TRBJ2-1 for the parts outside the CDR3, the full variable domain is DGGITQSPKYLFRKEGQNVTLSCEQNLNHDAMYWYRQDPGQGLRLIYYSQIVNDFQKGDIAEGYSVSREKKESFPLTVTSAQKNPTAFYLCASSYRRGEQFFGPGTRLTVL.